This T cell receptor (beta chain) was observed in a study of blood T cell repertoires in COVID-19. At the level of the study: Specimens from acute and convalescent COVID-19 originated in the United States, Italy and Spain. The analysed material was cDNA or gDNA that came from T cells, B-cell-depleted T cells, or PBMCs.

The CDR3 contains 15 residues. With 3 bases clipped from V and 3 bases from J, the junction kept 5 bases outside the gene matches. Looked up from germline, CDR1 is SGDLS and CDR2 is YYNGEE. In the source study's methods: Estimation of nucleated cell counts was performed using reference gene primer amplification. TCRdb keeps only in-frame clones here, not all; method: immunoSEQ multiplex PCR. The V and J calls and clone size were taken over from that table, and D and trimming were inferred from the DNA. Here the sample spans fewer than 150,000 clones, approximately 85% being singletons. This clone was detected once.

V and J are TRBV9 and TRBJ1-2, with 10 nucleotides matching TRBD1. This receptor was obtained from a man between 35 and 55 years old with acute or convalescent COVID-19. Sequenced material: peripheral blood. CDR3 in amino acids: CASSETGGRDYGYTF. The DNA of the CDR3 is TGTGCCAGCAGCGAGACAGGGGGCAGGGACTATGGCTACACCTTC. Supplemented by reference TRBV9 and TRBJ1-2, the full variable domain reads DSGVTQTPKHLITATGQRVTLRCSPRSGDLSVYWYQQSLDQGLQFLIQYYNGEERAKGNILERFSAQQFPDLHSELNLSSLELGDSALYFCASSETGGRDYGYTFGSGTRLTVV.